The 21 T cell receptor beta chains in this list originate from one sample, sequenced in a study of cytomegalovirus exposure and HLA in healthy donors. 60 Vbeta and 13 Jbeta primers were used in PCR. Sequencing was performed with immunoSEQ multiplex PCR; in TCRdb, only in-frame clones are kept and a portion is missing. The sample records 200,000 or so clones, approximately 84% being singletons. Material: PBMCs. Receptor source: a woman between 50 and 59 years old in good health and CMV-seropositive.

The rearrangement joins TRBV6-5 to TRBJ1-1; D perhaps matches TRBD1 (5 bases). The CDR3 has 13 residues. Germline CDR1 MNHEY, CDR2 SVGAGI. The ends were cut back, 6 bases at V and 6 bases at J, with 14 bases in the middle. In DNA form, the CDR3 reads TGTGCCAGCAGGCCTACGGGGGGAGCTGAAGCTTTCTTT. This sequence encodes CASRPTGGAEAFF.

This chain connects TRBV2 to TRBJ1-2, with a tentative D call TRBD1 (5 bases). Germline CDR1 reads SNHLY; CDR2 reads FYNNEI. CDR3 length: 13 amino acids. Trimming took off 3 bases at V and 8 bases at J, with 13 bases between the two ends. The CDR3 protein is CASSEDIQGGYTF. The DNA of the CDR3 is TGTGCCAGCAGTGAGGATATTCAGGGAGGCTACACCTTC.

The rearrangement links TRBV27 to TRBJ1-1; D possibly corresponds to TRBD1 (6 bases). V shed 5 bases and J shed 6 bases, with 13 bases lying between them. The CDR3 has 13 residues. Germline V lookup: CDR1 MNHEY, CDR2 SMNVEV (reference sequence). The DNA of the CDR3 is TGTGCCAGCAGTCTCACAGGGATACCTGAAGCTTTCTTT. Translated, it gives CASSLTGIPEAFF.

This chain uses TRBV7-9 with TRBJ2-7; 7 bases are a match to TRBD1. Per the germline V gene, CDR1 is SEHNR and CDR2 is FQNEAQ (reference sequence). The CDR3 runs 14 residues. J was trimmed by 4 bases and V by 0 bases; bases with no gene match: 3. CDR3 bases: TGTGCCAGCAGCTTAGCGGGACAGCTGTACGAGCAGTACTTC. Translating gives CASSLAGQLYEQYF.

The rearrangement links TRBV7-8 to TRBJ1-5, with D uncertain. CDR1 and CDR2 from the germline V gene are SGHVS and FQNEAQ. Trimming took off 3 bases at V and 5 bases at J, with 11 bases between the two ends. The CDR3 totals 14 residues. The CDR3 sequence is CASSFAQRDQPQHF. DNA of the CDR3: TGTGCCAGCAGCTTCGCTCAACGGGATCAGCCCCAGCATTTT.

This clone was seen once. The rearrangement uses TRBV6-4 and TRBJ1-2; 7 bases fit TRBD1. Germline assignment: CDR1 MRHNA and CDR2 SNTAGT. Losses at the gene ends were 5 bases for V and 7 bases for J; bases not matched to a gene: 7. This CDR3 region has 13 residues. Written as DNA, the CDR3 is TGTGCCAGCAGTTCACAGGGGCAGGGTGGCTACACCTTC. Translated: CASSSQGQGGYTF.

CDR3 residues: CASSSRGAETQYF. The CDR3 DNA reads TGTGCCAGCAGCTCCCGGGGAGCAGAGACCCAGTACTTC. This chain joins TRBV5-4 and TRBJ2-5; D may be TRBD2 (5 bases). V lost 3 bases, J lost 4 bases, and 10 bases lay in between. CDR3 length: 13 amino acids. Germline CDR1 SGHNT, CDR2 YYREEE (reference sequence). Full variable domain (outside the CDR3, taken from reference TRBV5-4 and TRBJ2-5): ETGVTQSPTHLIKTRGQQVTLRCSSQSGHNTVSWYQQALGQGPQFIFQYYREEENGRGNFPPRFSGLQFPNYSSELNVNALELDDSALYLCASSSRGAETQYFGPGTRLLVL.

This chain connects TRBV7-6 to TRBJ2-2, with 7 bases fitting TRBD2. The CDR3 loop spans 15 amino acids. J was trimmed by 4 bases and V by 5 bases; bases with no gene match: 7. Germline CDR1 is SGHVS and CDR2 is FNYEAQ. DNA of the CDR3: TGTGCCAGCAGCCGGGGGGACGGAAGCACCGGGGAGCTGTTTTTT. It is translated as CASSRGDGSTGELFF. Filled out from reference TRBV7-6 and TRBJ2-2, the complete variable domain reads GAGVSQSPRYKVTKRGQDVALRCDPISGHVSLYWYRQALGQGPEFLTYFNYEAQQDKSGLPNDRFSAERPEGSISTLTIQRTEQRDSAMYRCASSRGDGSTGELFFGEGSRLTVL.

This clone was observed once. The CDR3 spells CASTNRQLLNQPQHF. The CDR3 DNA follows: TGTGCCAGTACGAACAGACAACTTTTAAATCAGCCCCAGCATTTT. The chain has TRBV19 and TRBJ1-5; D is undetermined. Germline loops: CDR1 LNHDA, CDR2 SQIVND (reference sequence). The CDR3 is 15 residues long. Deletions cut 7 bases from V and 4 bases from J, with 17 bases between.

The rearrangement joins TRBV27 to TRBJ1-6; 7 bases are a match to TRBD1. Germline values: CDR1 MNHEY, CDR2 SMNVEV (reference sequence). V trimming: 6 bases; J trimming: 5 bases; junction bases outside the gene matches: 4. The CDR3 covers 14 residues. CDR3 loop: CASRGDSHNSPLHF. CDR3 nucleotide sequence: TGTGCCAGCAGGGGGGACAGCCATAATTCACCCCTCCACTTT.

The rearrangement uses TRBV7-9 and TRBJ2-3; D not certain. V shed 4 bases and J shed 5 bases, with 4 bases lying between them. The germline V gene encodes CDR1 SEHNR and CDR2 FQNEAQ (reference sequence). This CDR3 spans 11 amino acids. CDR3 residues: CASSSQDTQYF. The CDR3 coding sequence is TGTGCCAGCAGCTCACAAGATACGCAGTATTTT.

This sequence joins TRBV5-1 and TRBJ2-2, with 11 bases lining up with TRBD2. CDR1 SGHRS and CDR2 YFSETQ come from the germline V gene. This CDR3 has 15 amino acids. With 4 bases clipped from V and 5 bases from J, the junction kept 4 bases outside the gene matches. CDR3 region: CASSPLAGETGELFF. For the CDR3, the DNA is TGCGCCAGCAGCCCACTAGCGGGGGAGACCGGGGAGCTGTTTTTT.

This chain uses TRBV19 with TRBJ2-3, with D possibly being TRBD2 (5 bases). The CDR3 is made up of 14 amino acids. Trimming cost V 2 bases and J 5 bases, with 11 bases left between them. Per the germline V gene, CDR1 is LNHDA and CDR2 is SQIVND (reference sequence). The CDR3 DNA sequence: TGTGCCAGTAGTATAAGGGCTGGACTAGATACGCAGTATTTT. It specifies CASSIRAGLDTQYF.

The chain is built from TRBV4-1 and TRBJ2-3; 7 positions agree with TRBD2. CDR1 MGHRA and CDR2 YSYEKL come from the germline V gene. The CDR3 covers 15 residues. The V and J ends lost 1 base and 4 bases, in that order; junction bases with no gene match: 5. The CDR3 nucleotides read TGCGCCAGCAGCCAAGGGTCAGGGAGGGCAGATACGCAGTATTTT. It is translated as CASSQGSGRADTQYF.

The rearrangement joins TRBV5-1 to TRBJ1-1; 7 nucleotides align to TRBD1. V gave up 7 bases and J gave up 0 bases; unmatched junction bases: 9. There are 15 residues in the CDR3. Germline lookup yields CDR1 SGHRS and CDR2 YFSETQ. The CDR3 spells CASGARGGMNTEAFF. CDR3 nucleotide sequence: TGCGCCAGCGGGGCTCGAGGGGGCATGAACACTGAAGCTTTCTTT.

This chain links TRBV7-2 with TRBJ2-7; 8 positions agree with TRBD2. The germline V gene encodes CDR1 SGHTA and CDR2 FQGNSA. Trimming at V came to 5 bases and at J to 2 bases, leaving 5 bases not matched to a gene. The CDR3 contains 14 residues. The CDR3: CASSKSGSTYEQYF. In DNA, the CDR3 is TGTGCCAGCAGCAAAAGCGGGAGCACCTACGAGCAGTACTTC.

V usage is TRBV7-9 and J usage is TRBJ1-2, with no clear D. This CDR3 contains 14 residues. Trimming shortened V by 3 bases and J by 11 bases, and 19 bases separated the two germline ends. Germline-derived CDR1 and CDR2 are SEHNR and FQNEAQ (reference sequence). This CDR3 is CASSFLGEAAGYTF. CDR3 sequence (DNA): TGTGCCAGCAGCTTCCTGGGTGAGGCGGCGGGTTACACCTTC.

V and J are TRBV7-2 and TRBJ2-2; no firm D call. This CDR3 is built from 14 residues. Germline values: CDR1 SGHTA, CDR2 FQGNSA. V was trimmed by 1 base and J by 4 bases, leaving 7 bases between them. The CDR3 DNA follows: TGTGCCAGCAGCTTAGTCAGTGCCACCGGGGAGCTGTTTTTT. Translating gives CASSLVSATGELFF.

This clone has just a few counts. The rearrangement links TRBV6-5 to TRBJ1-1; the D is unclear. CDR1 MNHEY and CDR2 SVGAGI come from the germline V gene. V dropped 10 bases and J dropped 1 base, with 13 bases sitting between them. This CDR3 has 13 residues. The CDR3 region has the DNA TGTGCCACCCAAGAGGTGCCGAACACTGAAGCTTTCTTT. Encoded protein: CATQEVPNTEAFF.

The V and J genes are TRBV9 and TRBJ1-1; possibly TRBD1 for D (6 bases). The germline V gene has CDR1 SGDLS and CDR2 YYNGEE. The CDR3 spans 14 residues. V lost 2 bases and J 2 bases, leaving 10 bases between the germline ends. CDR3 sequence reads: CASSVATGNTEAFF. DNA of the CDR3: TGTGCCAGCAGCGTCGCGACAGGCAACACTGAAGCTTTCTTT.

The chain carries TRBV4-1 and TRBJ1-1; TRBD1 aligns across 7 bases. The CDR3 totals 17 residues. Trimming at V came to 2 bases and at J to 5 bases, leaving 14 bases not matched to a gene. Germline V gives CDR1 MGHRA, CDR2 YSYEKL. The CDR3 loop reads CASSQPILQGPGTEAFF. CDR3 sequence (DNA): TGCGCCAGCAGCCAACCAATATTACAGGGGCCGGGGACTGAAGCTTTCTTT.